This T cell receptor (beta chain) was obtained from a study of PD-1 blockade in classical Hodgkin lymphoma. The wider study: Patients were treated with nivolumab at 3 mg/kg, and this was given intravenously every 2 weeks. Study-wide results and caveats: Diversity in CD4+ TCRs, unlike that measured in CD8+ TCRs, had risen significantly by C4D1. Compared with healthy donors, newly diagnosed patients reportedly showed lower baseline TCR diversity.

Repertoires were generated with immunoSEQ multiplex PCR, while TCRdb's copy carries only in-frame clones and drops some. Altogether more than 13,000 clones are present, 89% being singletons, with the ten largest covering less than 20%. The sample's time point: cycle 4 day 1 (C4D1), after five to seven weeks of nivolumab. Relapse was seen in all patients after autologous stem cell transplantation, and brentuximab vedotin exposure was variable. Magnetic negative selection of thawed PBMCs yielded the CD8+ T cells. V lost 4 bases and J lost 7; bases outside the gene matches: 9. In germline, CDR1 is LNHNV, CDR2 YYDKDF (reference sequence). This CDR3 has 16 amino acids. In regard to this clone: Its specificity is not known.

The material sequenced was CD8+ T cells from blood, taken before the fourth cycle of nivolumab. The chain uses TRBV15 and TRBJ2-5, with TRBD2 matching 13 bases. The origin of this receptor is a human donor with classical Hodgkin lymphoma. The CDR3 coding sequence is TGTGCCACCAGCAAAGGGACTAGCGGGAACTTTAGGACCCAGTACTTC. The encoded protein is CATSKGTSGNFRTQYF.